The 5 T cell receptor beta chains in this list originate from one sample, sequenced in a study of post-analysis software for immune sequencing data. cDNA libraries for TCR beta contained unique molecular identifiers. TCRdb fed the PCR reads into MiXCR, producing one record per CDR3 protein. This table has more than 450,000 distinct CDR3 sequences, around a third appearing once. Regarding the study as a whole: A handful of TRBV segments, including TRBV5-6, TRBV5-1 and TRBV20-1, were more frequent in patients than controls.

These receptors' targets are unknown. Sequencing used blood. These receptors were taken from a girl between 2 and 17 years old with multiple sclerosis.

This chain joins TRBV20-1 and TRBJ2-1; D is undetermined. Trimming left V 1 base short and J 0 bases short, with 10 bases between. The CDR3 sequence is 15 residues long. The germline CDR1 and CDR2 sequences are DFQATT and SNEGSKA (reference sequence). The CDR3 loop reads CSARANGRSYNEQFF. In DNA form, the CDR3 reads TGCAGTGCTAGAGCAAACGGGCGCTCCTACAATGAGCAGTTCTTC.

In this sample, this clonotype turned up a few times. The chain combines TRBV29-1 with TRBJ2-7; 7 bases map to TRBD1. This CDR3 has 14 amino acids. Germline trimming cut 6 bases from V and 3 bases from J; bases unmatched to any gene: 11. Germline V gene lookup returns CDR1 SQVTM and CDR2 ANQGSEA. CDR3 sequence (DNA): TGCAGCGTGAGCCACCGGGACAGACTCTACGAGCAGTACTTC. Its translation: CSVSHRDRLYEQYF.

The chain joins TRBV29-1 to TRBJ1-1; no reliable D call. The CDR3 is made up of 10 amino acids. Germline CDR1 and CDR2: SQVTM and ANQGSEA. Trimming shortened V by 5 bases and J by 4 bases, and 5 bases separated the two germline ends. CDR3 protein: CSVWFTEAFF. The DNA for the CDR3 is TGCAGCGTTTGGTTCACTGAAGCTTTCTTT.

This clonotype showed up just a few times. The chain carries TRBV29-1 and TRBJ2-1; D not certain. CDR1 and CDR2 from the germline V gene are SQVTM and ANQGSEA. This CDR3 is built from 15 residues. V was cut by 4 bases and J by 0 bases, with 13 bases left in between. The DNA for the CDR3 is TGCAGCGTTGCGGTTGCGTCGAGCTCCTACAATGAGCAGTTCTTC. This translates into CSVAVASSSYNEQFF.

This clonotype was found a few times. The chain is built from TRBV4-1 and TRBJ1-5; D perhaps matches TRBD1 (5 bases). CDR1 is MGHRA, CDR2 YSYEKL, per germline. The CDR3 totals 16 residues. The V end was cut by 4 bases, the J end by 2 bases, with 15 bases between. CDR3: CASSPGTPVGNQPQHF. CDR3 bases: TGCGCCAGCAGCCCCGGGACGCCGGTTGGCAATCAGCCCCAGCATTTT.